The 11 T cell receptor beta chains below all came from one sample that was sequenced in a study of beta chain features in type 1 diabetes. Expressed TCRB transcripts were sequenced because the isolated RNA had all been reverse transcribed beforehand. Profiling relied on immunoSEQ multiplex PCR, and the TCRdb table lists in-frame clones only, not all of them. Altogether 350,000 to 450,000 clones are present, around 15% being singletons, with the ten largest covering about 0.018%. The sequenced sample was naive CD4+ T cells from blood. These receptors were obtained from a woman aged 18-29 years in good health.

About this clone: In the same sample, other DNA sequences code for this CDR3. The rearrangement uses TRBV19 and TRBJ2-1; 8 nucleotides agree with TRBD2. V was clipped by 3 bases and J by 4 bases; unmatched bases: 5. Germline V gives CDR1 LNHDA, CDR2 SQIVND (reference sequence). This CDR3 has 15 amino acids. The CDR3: CASSIGGRLYNEQFF. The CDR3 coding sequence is TGTGCCAGTAGTATTGGCGGGAGGCTATACAATGAGCAGTTCTTC.

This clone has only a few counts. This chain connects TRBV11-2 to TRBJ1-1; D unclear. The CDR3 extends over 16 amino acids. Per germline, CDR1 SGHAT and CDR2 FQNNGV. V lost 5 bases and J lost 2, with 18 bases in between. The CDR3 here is CASSALLYRSNTEAFF. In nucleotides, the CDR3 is TGTGCCAGCAGCGCCCTACTTTATCGGAGCAACACTGAAGCTTTCTTT.

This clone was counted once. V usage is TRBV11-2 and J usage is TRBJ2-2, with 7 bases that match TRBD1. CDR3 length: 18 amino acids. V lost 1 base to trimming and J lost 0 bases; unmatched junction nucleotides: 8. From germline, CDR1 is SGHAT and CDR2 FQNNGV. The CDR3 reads CASSLGKARGSNTGELFF. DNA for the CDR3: TGTGCCAGCAGCTTAGGGAAAGCCAGGGGGTCGAACACCGGGGAGCTGTTTTTT.

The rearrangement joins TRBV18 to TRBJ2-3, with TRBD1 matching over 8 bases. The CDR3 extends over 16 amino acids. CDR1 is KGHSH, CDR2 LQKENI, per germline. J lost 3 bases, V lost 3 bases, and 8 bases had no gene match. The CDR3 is CASSPLGTGSTDTQYF. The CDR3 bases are TGTGCCAGCTCACCCCTTGGGACAGGTTCAACAGATACGCAGTATTTT.

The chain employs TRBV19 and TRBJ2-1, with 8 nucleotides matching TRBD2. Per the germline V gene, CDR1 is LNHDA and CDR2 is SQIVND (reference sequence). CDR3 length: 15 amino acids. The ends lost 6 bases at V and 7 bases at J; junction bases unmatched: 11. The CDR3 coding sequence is TGTGCCAGTAGGTTAGCGGGACTCTTAGGGAATGAGCAGTTCTTC. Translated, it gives CASRLAGLLGNEQFF.

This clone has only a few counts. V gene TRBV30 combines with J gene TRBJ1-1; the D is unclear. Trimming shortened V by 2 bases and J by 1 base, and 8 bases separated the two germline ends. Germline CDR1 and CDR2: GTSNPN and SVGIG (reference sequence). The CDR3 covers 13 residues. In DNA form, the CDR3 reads TGTGCCTGGAGTAAACAGTCGAACACTGAAGCTTTCTTT. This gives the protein CAWSKQSNTEAFF.

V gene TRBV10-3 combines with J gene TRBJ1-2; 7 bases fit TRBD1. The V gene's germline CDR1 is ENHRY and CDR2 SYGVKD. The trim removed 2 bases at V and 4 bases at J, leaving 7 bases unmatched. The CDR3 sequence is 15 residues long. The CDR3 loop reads CAISEPGQERYGYTF. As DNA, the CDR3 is TGTGCCATCAGTGAGCCAGGACAGGAACGCTATGGCTACACCTTC.

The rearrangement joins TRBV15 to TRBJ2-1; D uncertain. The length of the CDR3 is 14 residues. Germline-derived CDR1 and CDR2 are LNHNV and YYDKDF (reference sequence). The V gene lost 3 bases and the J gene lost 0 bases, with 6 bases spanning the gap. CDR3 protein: CATSSSGSYNEQFF. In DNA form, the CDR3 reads TGTGCCACCAGCAGCTCCGGCTCCTACAATGAGCAGTTCTTC.

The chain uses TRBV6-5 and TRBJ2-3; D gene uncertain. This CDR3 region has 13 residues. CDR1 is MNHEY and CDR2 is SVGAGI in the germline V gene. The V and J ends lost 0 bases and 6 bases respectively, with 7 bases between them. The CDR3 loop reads CASSYSMRDTQYF. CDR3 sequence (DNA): TGTGCCAGCAGTTACTCGATGAGGGATACGCAGTATTTT.

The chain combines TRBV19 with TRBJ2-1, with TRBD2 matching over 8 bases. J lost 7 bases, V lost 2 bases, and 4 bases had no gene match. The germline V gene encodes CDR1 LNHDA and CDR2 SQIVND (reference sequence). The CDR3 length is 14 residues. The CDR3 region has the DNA TGTGCCAGTAGTATACGGGGGACTAGGAATGAGCAGTTCTTC. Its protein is CASSIRGTRNEQFF.

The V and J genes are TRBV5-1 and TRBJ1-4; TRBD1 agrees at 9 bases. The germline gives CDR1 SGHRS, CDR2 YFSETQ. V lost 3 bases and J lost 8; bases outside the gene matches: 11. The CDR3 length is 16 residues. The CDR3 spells CASSSGFTGGWEKLFF. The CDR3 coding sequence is TGCGCCAGCAGCTCGGGATTTACAGGGGGCTGGGAAAAACTGTTTTTT. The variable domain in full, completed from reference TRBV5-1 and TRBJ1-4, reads KAGVTQTPRYLIKTRGQQVTLSCSPISGHRSVSWYQQTPGQGLQFLFEYFSETQRNKGNFPGRFSGRQFSNSRSEMNVSTLELGDSALYLCASSSGFTGGWEKLFFGSGTQLSVL.